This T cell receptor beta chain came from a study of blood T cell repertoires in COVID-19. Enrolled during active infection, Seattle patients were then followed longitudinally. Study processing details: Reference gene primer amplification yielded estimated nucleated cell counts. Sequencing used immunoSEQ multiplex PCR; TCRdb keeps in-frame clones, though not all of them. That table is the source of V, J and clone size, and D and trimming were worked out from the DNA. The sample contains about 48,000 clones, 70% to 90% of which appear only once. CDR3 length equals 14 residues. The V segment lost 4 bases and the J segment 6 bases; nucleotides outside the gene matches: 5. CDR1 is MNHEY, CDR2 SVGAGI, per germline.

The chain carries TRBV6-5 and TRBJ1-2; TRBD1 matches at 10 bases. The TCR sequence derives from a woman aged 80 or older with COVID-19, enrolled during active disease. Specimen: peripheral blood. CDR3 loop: CASSSDRGHNGYTF. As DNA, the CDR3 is TGTGCCAGCAGTTCCGACAGGGGGCACAATGGCTACACCTTC.